The rows below give T cell receptor beta chains drawn from one sample of a study of T cell repertoires in cytomegalovirus infection. Which antigens these TCRs recognize remains unknown. Each CDR3 protein is one row after TCRdb ran MiXCR on the reads. Here the sample spans hundreds of thousands of distinct CDR3 sequences, around a third being singletons. This material consisted of cultured PBMCs, taken from culture after CMV antigen stimulation. These receptors came from a human donor in good health (CMV status not recorded). Some clones in this sample may be carry-over from other donors' samples. Both conserved end residues are part of each CDR3. D genes are given only for firm matches. A row's size may be missing; if present it is once, few, many or a size class.

d_call,cdr3_length,clone_size,v_call,j_call,cdr3_nt,cdr3_aa
.,12,many,TRBV27,TRBJ1-6,TGTGCCAGCAGCTTTTATAATTCACCCCTCCACTTT,CASSFYNSPLHF
.,14,.,TRBV6-1,TRBJ2-3,TGTGCCAGCAGCACGCAGGGGGGCGCAGATACGCAGTATTTT,CASSTQGGADTQYF
.,14,.,TRBV7-9,TRBJ2-5,TGTGCCAGCAGCTTGTTTGGGGGACAAGAGACCCAGTACTTC,CASSLFGGQETQYF
TRBD2,16,.,TRBV7-9,TRBJ2-5,TGTGCCAGCAGCTTAGGGACTAGCGCTCCCCAAGAGACCCAGTACTTC,CASSLGTSAPQETQYF
.,15,.,TRBV12-3/TRBV12-4,TRBJ1-3,TGTGCCAGCAGTTTATGGAGGGCGGCTGGAAACACCATATATTTT,CASSLWRAAGNTIYF
.,13,few,TRBV10-3,TRBJ1-2,TGTGCCATCAGTGACGGGCAGGCATATGGCTACACCTTC,CAISDGQAYGYTF
.,14,few,TRBV5-5,TRBJ2-5,TGTGCCAGCAGCCTCGGACCGTTTCAAGAGACCCAGTACTTC,CASSLGPFQETQYF
TRBD2,15,few,TRBV7-2,TRBJ2-7,TGTGCCAGCAGCTTGAGAAGGACTAGCACCTACGAGCAGTACTTC,CASSLRRTSTYEQYF
TRBD1,15,.,TRBV7-2,TRBJ2-7,TGTGCCAGCAGCTATGGGGGACAGGATGCCTACGAGCAGTACTTC,CASSYGGQDAYEQYF
TRBD1,14,.,TRBV19,TRBJ2-7,TGTGCCAGTACCACCTCCGGGACAGACTACGAGCAGTACTTC,CASTTSGTDYEQYF
.,12,few,TRBV2,TRBJ2-7,TGTGCCAGCAGTGCGACTAGAGTCGAGCAGTACTTC,CASSATRVEQYF
.,15,.,TRBV11-2,TRBJ2-1,TGTGCCAGCAGCTTAGTCAGCTTCTCCTACAATGAGCAGTTCTTC,CASSLVSFSYNEQFF
.,14,many,TRBV7-2,TRBJ2-1,TGTGCCAGCAGCTTAGGCCAGGCTCTTGGTGAGCAGTTCTTC,CASSLGQALGEQFF
TRBD1,13,.,TRBV20-1,TRBJ2-3,TGCAGTCCGCCGGGACAGGACACAGATACGCAGTATTTT,CSPPGQDTDTQYF
TRBD1,14,.,TRBV5-6,TRBJ2-3,TGTGCCAGCAGGGACAGGGCGGGCGCAGATACGCAGTATTTT,CASRDRAGADTQYF
.,19,once,TRBV20-1,TRBJ2-5,TGCAGTGCTAGTAAAACAGGGAAAGGGATATGGCGGGGGCAAGAGACCCAGTACTTC,CSASKTGKGIWRGQETQYF
TRBD1,16,.,TRBV6-8,TRBJ2-1,TGTGCCAGCAGTTACTCGACAGGACAGGGTTCCAATGAGCAGTTCTTC,CASSYSTGQGSNEQFF
.,13,.,TRBV7-2,TRBJ2-3,TGTGCCAGCAGTCTTGACCGGCATAGGTCGCAGTATTTT,CASSLDRHRSQYF
.,18,few,TRBV18,TRBJ2-1,TGTGCCAGCTCACTAAATATCCGGGACCGACGGACCTACAATGAGCAGTTCTTC,CASSLNIRDRRTYNEQFF
.,13,.,TRBV5-4,TRBJ2-4,TGTGCCAGCAGCCCAGGACAGTTGGACATTCAGTACTTC,CASSPGQLDIQYF
TRBD1,15,.,TRBV10-3,TRBJ1-3,TGTGCCACCGGACAGGACACGTCCTCTGGAAACACCATATATTTT,CATGQDTSSGNTIYF
.,16,.,TRBV2,TRBJ2-7,TGTGCCAGCAGTGGTGGGGACCCACCCTCAAACTACGAGCAGTACTTC,CASSGGDPPSNYEQYF
TRBD1,14,few,TRBV7-6,TRBJ2-5,TGTGCCAGCAGCCACCGGACAGGGCCGGAGACCCAGTACTTC,CASSHRTGPETQYF
.,15,.,TRBV5-1,TRBJ1-2,TGCGCCAGCAGCTCCCTCGGAGGGGGAGGCTATGGCTACACCTTC,CASSSLGGGGYGYTF
.,15,few,TRBV5-1,TRBJ1-6,TGCGCCAGCAGCTTAAACGAAGGAATATCTTCACCCCTCCACTTT,CASSLNEGISSPLHF
.,12,.,TRBV27,TRBJ1-2,TGTGCCAGCTGGGCCTATAGCTATGGCTACACCTTC,CASWAYSYGYTF
.,11,.,TRBV12-3/TRBV12-4,TRBJ1-5,TGTGCCAGCAGGGGTATCGGGCCCCAGCATTTT,CASRGIGPQHF
.,16,.,TRBV6-1,TRBJ1-1,TGTGCCAGCAGTGACTTGGGCTGGGGCGACAACACTGAAGCTTTCTTT,CASSDLGWGDNTEAFF
.,12,few,TRBV12-3/TRBV12-4,TRBJ2-7,TGTGCCAGCAGCCACACCCGCTTGGAGCAGTACTTC,CASSHTRLEQYF
.,16,.,TRBV6-2/TRBV6-3,TRBJ2-7,TGTGCCAGCAGCGAAGCTATTTCGAGGCCGAGGAGAGAGCAGTACTTC,CASSEAISRPRREQYF
.,16,.,TRBV2,TRBJ1-2,TGTGCCAGCAGTGAGGGCCAGGGTCTACTTAACTATGGCTACACCTTC,CASSEGQGLLNYGYTF
.,14,.,TRBV7-8,TRBJ2-7,TGTGCCAGCAGCCCGCAGGAGTTCTCCTACGAGCAGTACTTC,CASSPQEFSYEQYF
.,13,few,TRBV19,TRBJ1-4,TGTGCCAGTAGTGTCCGGAGTAATGAAAAACTGTTTTTT,CASSVRSNEKLFF
.,12,.,TRBV20-1,TRBJ2-7,TGCAGTGCTAGATCACAGGGTTACGAGCAGTACTTC,CSARSQGYEQYF
.,17,few,TRBV6-5,TRBJ1-6,TGTGCCAGCAGTTACTCAGCGTTGGGGGGGGCGAATTCACCCCTCCACTTT,CASSYSALGGANSPLHF
.,15,.,TRBV7-2,TRBJ1-6,TGTGCCAGCAGCCCAAGTGGGTATTTGGGATCACCCCTCCACTTT,CASSPSGYLGSPLHF
TRBD1,18,few,TRBV7-2,TRBJ1-3,TGTGCCAGCAGCCTGACGGGACAGGCAATCCACTCTGGAAACACCATATATTTT,CASSLTGQAIHSGNTIYF
.,12,few,TRBV12-3/TRBV12-4,TRBJ2-1,TGTGCCAGCAGTCCCAAGTGGCGGGAGCAGTTCTTC,CASSPKWREQFF
.,14,few,TRBV7-6,TRBJ1-1,TGTGCCAGCAGGGGAGGGCTCATGAACACTGAAGCTTTCTTT,CASRGGLMNTEAFF
.,14,.,TRBV6-5,TRBJ2-7,TGTGCCAGCAGACCCCCCGGGGACCCCTACGAGCAGTACTTC,CASRPPGDPYEQYF
TRBD1,15,few,TRBV7-9,TRBJ1-4,TGTGCCAGCAGCCCAGGGACAGACCTTAATGAAAAACTGTTTTTT,CASSPGTDLNEKLFF
.,14,few,TRBV19,TRBJ2-1,TGTGCCAGTAGTATAGACACCTTCTCAGATGAGCAGTTCTTC,CASSIDTFSDEQFF
.,17,few,TRBV7-6,TRBJ2-3,TGTGCCAGCAGCTTAGCCGGGATAAATTCATACACAGATACGCAGTATTTT,CASSLAGINSYTDTQYF
.,14,.,TRBV10-3,TRBJ2-3,TGTGCCACCAGCCCGGGACGGAACACAGATACGCAGTATTTT,CATSPGRNTDTQYF
TRBD2,16,many,TRBV7-9,TRBJ2-1,TGTGCCAGCAGCTTTCCCCTAGCGGGAGGCTACAATGAGCAGTTCTTC,CASSFPLAGGYNEQFF
.,15,few,TRBV27,TRBJ1-4,TGTGCCAGCAGTTTATGGGGATCGGGAAATGAAAAACTGTTTTTT,CASSLWGSGNEKLFF
.,13,many,TRBV7-6,TRBJ1-2,TGTGCCAGCAGCCAGGACGTAAACTATGGCTACACCTTC,CASSQDVNYGYTF
.,14,few,TRBV18,TRBJ1-2,TGTGCCAGCTCACCCCTGACAGGAGAAGGTGGCTACACCTTC,CASSPLTGEGGYTF
TRBD1,14,few,TRBV19,TRBJ1-2,TGTGCCAGTAGTAAGGACAGGGGCCACTATGGCTACACCTTC,CASSKDRGHYGYTF
TRBD1,13,few,TRBV7-2,TRBJ1-1,TGTGCCAGCAGCTCTTACAGGGGGACTGAAGCTTTCTTT,CASSSYRGTEAFF
.,16,.,TRBV7-6,TRBJ2-5,TGTGCCAGCAGCCTATCACGAACTTCAGGGCGAGAGACCCAGTACTTC,CASSLSRTSGRETQYF
TRBD1,11,.,TRBV7-2,TRBJ2-7,TGTGCCAGCAGCCTCGGACAGGGTAGAAACTTC,CASSLGQGRNF
TRBD1,14,.,TRBV12-3/TRBV12-4,TRBJ1-4,TGTGCCAGCAACAAGGGACAGGGCGGCGAAAAACTGTTTTTT,CASNKGQGGEKLFF
TRBD2,13,many,TRBV7-2,TRBJ2-3,TGTGCCAGCGGGGGGAGGGCCTCTGATACGCAGTATTTT,CASGGRASDTQYF
.,16,.,TRBV6-1,TRBJ2-1,TGTGCCAGCACCTACCGGGCCAGCCGCACCTACAATGAGCAGTTCTTC,CASTYRASRTYNEQFF
TRBD1,16,many,TRBV7-6,TRBJ2-1,TGTGCCAGCAGCTTAAACAGGGGGCCACTTAACAATGAGCAGTTCTTC,CASSLNRGPLNNEQFF
.,16,.,TRBV5-1,TRBJ2-3,TGCGCCAGCAGCCCGGACGCGGGAACTAGCACAGATACGCAGTATTTT,CASSPDAGTSTDTQYF